These T cell receptor beta chains were read from a single sample in a study of CD8+CD57+ T cells in acquired aplastic anemia. Via MiXCR, TCRdb re-called the reads, giving one row per CDR3 protein. The data contain about 270,000 distinct CDR3 sequences, 45% to 65% of them singletons. The specimen was sorted CD4+, CD8+, or CD8+CD57+ T cells (not recorded which) from PBMCs. Every receptor here comes from a human donor with severe aplastic anemia or a healthy control (not recorded which). Both conserved end residues are part of each CDR3. The order of the fields is clone size, V gene, D gene, J gene, CDR3 DNA, CDR3 protein. D genes are given only for firm matches. Part of the rows lack a size; the others show once, few, many or a class for expanded clones.

size: .
V: TRBV7-4
D: .
J: TRBJ1-6
DNA: TGTGCCAGCAGCCCCCTTGCCTCCTATAATTCACCCCTCCACTTT
CDR3: CASSPLASYNSPLHF

size: many
V: TRBV14
D: TRBD2
J: TRBJ2-1
DNA: TGTGCCAGCAGCCAAGAAATGGGAGGGTCGGTATCCAATGAGCAGTTCTTC
CDR3: CASSQEMGGSVSNEQFF

size: few
V: TRBV10-3
D: TRBD1
J: TRBJ1-1
DNA: TGTGCCATCAGTGACTTACAGGGGAACCCTGAAGCTTTCTTT
CDR3: CAISDLQGNPEAFF

size: .
V: TRBV15
D: TRBD1
J: TRBJ1-1
DNA: TGTGCCACCAGCAGGGACAGGGGAGTAGCTTTCTTT
CDR3: CATSRDRGVAFF

size: few
V: TRBV7-8
D: .
J: TRBJ1-5
DNA: TGTGCCAGCAGCTTAGGGTCACGGAGCTTCAATCAGCCCCAGCATTTT
CDR3: CASSLGSRSFNQPQHF

size: many
V: TRBV7-9
D: TRBD1
J: TRBJ2-7
DNA: TGTGCCAGCAGCTTACTCGGGACAGGGGGATCCTACGAGCAGTACTTC
CDR3: CASSLLGTGGSYEQYF

size: .
V: TRBV19
D: .
J: TRBJ1-1
DNA: TGTGCCAGCAGGACAGCCCAGAGGACTGAAGCTTTCTTT
CDR3: CASRTAQRTEAFF

size: .
V: TRBV7-2
D: TRBD2
J: TRBJ2-7
DNA: TGTGCCAGCAGCTCCAGGACTGGGGGGGCCTACGAGCAGTACTTC
CDR3: CASSSRTGGAYEQYF

size: few
V: TRBV20-1
D: TRBD1
J: TRBJ2-7
DNA: TGCAGTGCTGTCCGACAGGGGGCCTACGAGCAGTACTTC
CDR3: CSAVRQGAYEQYF

size: few
V: TRBV20-1
D: TRBD1
J: TRBJ2-5
DNA: TGCAGTGCTAGAGAGGCGACAGGGTGGGTAGAGACCCAGTACTTC
CDR3: CSAREATGWVETQYF

size: once
V: TRBV5-1
D: .
J: TRBJ1-2
DNA: TGCGCCAGCAGCTTGGCAGGGACCGCGAACTATGGCTACACCTTC
CDR3: CASSLAGTANYGYTF

size: once
V: TRBV7-3
D: TRBD1
J: TRBJ2-3
DNA: TGTGCCAGCAGCAGAGGGACAGGGGAATGGGATACGCAGTATTTT
CDR3: CASSRGTGEWDTQYF

size: .
V: TRBV9
D: TRBD1
J: TRBJ2-2
DNA: TGTGCCAGCAGCCCAAGGACAGGGTCTGTGGCCGGGGAGCTGTTTTTT
CDR3: CASSPRTGSVAGELFF

size: .
V: TRBV2
D: .
J: TRBJ2-7
DNA: TGTGCCAGCAGTGAAGAGGGCGGGGTCTCCTACGAGCAGTACTTC
CDR3: CASSEEGGVSYEQYF

size: .
V: TRBV7-2
D: TRBD2
J: TRBJ2-5
DNA: TGTGCCAGCAGCTTAGAAGCGACTAGCGGGGGTCAAGAGACCCAGTACTTC
CDR3: CASSLEATSGGQETQYF

size: many
V: TRBV19
D: .
J: TRBJ2-3
DNA: TGTGCCAGTCGGACAACCCAAGAAACAAGGCCGCAGTATTTT
CDR3: CASRTTQETRPQYF

size: .
V: TRBV20-1
D: .
J: TRBJ1-6
DNA: TGCAGTGCTAGAGAGTTACAAGATAATTCACCCCTCCACTTT
CDR3: CSARELQDNSPLHF

size: .
V: TRBV7-2
D: .
J: TRBJ2-2
DNA: TGTGCCAGCAGCTTGTCGGCCGGGGAGCTGTTTTTT
CDR3: CASSLSAGELFF

size: many
V: TRBV15
D: .
J: TRBJ2-2
DNA: TGTGCCACCAGCCCTGAGGGGGGTGAGGGATGGAACACCGGGGAGCTGTTTTTT
CDR3: CATSPEGGEGWNTGELFF

size: few
V: TRBV15
D: TRBD2
J: TRBJ2-1
DNA: TGTGCCACCAGCAGGACTAGCGGGAGTTGGGGCAATGAGCAGTTCTTC
CDR3: CATSRTSGSWGNEQFF

size: .
V: TRBV5-6
D: .
J: TRBJ1-2
DNA: TGTGCCAGCAGCCCGAAGGCCTCTAACTATGGCTACACCTTC
CDR3: CASSPKASNYGYTF

size: .
V: TRBV11-3
D: TRBD2
J: TRBJ2-1
DNA: TGTGCCAGCAGCTTAGGCGGGGGGCCAGGTGAGCAGTTCTTC
CDR3: CASSLGGGPGEQFF

size: .
V: TRBV29-1
D: TRBD2
J: TRBJ2-3
DNA: TGCAGCGGCGGGGGTCTCAGCACAGATACGCAGTATTTT
CDR3: CSGGGLSTDTQYF

size: few
V: TRBV6-1
D: .
J: TRBJ2-3
DNA: TGTGCCAGCAGTGAAGTCAAAGGGTTTTATACGCAGTATTTT
CDR3: CASSEVKGFYTQYF

size: .
V: TRBV2
D: TRBD1
J: TRBJ1-1
DNA: TGTGCCAGCAGTGAACTGGGGACAGAGAACACTGAAGCTTTCTTT
CDR3: CASSELGTENTEAFF

size: .
V: TRBV30
D: .
J: TRBJ1-5
DNA: TGTGCCTGGAGTGTACTTCAGGGATTGAATCAGCCCCAGCATTTT
CDR3: CAWSVLQGLNQPQHF

size: many
V: TRBV29-1
D: .
J: TRBJ1-2
DNA: TGCAGCGTTGTCGACAGTTTCTATGGCTACACCTTC
CDR3: CSVVDSFYGYTF

size: .
V: TRBV7-3
D: TRBD1
J: TRBJ2-3
DNA: TGTGCCAGCAGCCAAACAGGGGTGGCAGATACGCAGTATTTT
CDR3: CASSQTGVADTQYF

size: .
V: TRBV12-3/TRBV12-4
D: .
J: TRBJ2-5
DNA: TGTGCCAGCGTGGTGGCAGGGCAAGAGACCCAGTACTTC
CDR3: CASVVAGQETQYF

size: .
V: TRBV7-2
D: .
J: TRBJ1-6
DNA: TGTGCCAGCAGCTTAGAAGCACAGAAGTATTCACCCCTCCACTTT
CDR3: CASSLEAQKYSPLHF

size: .
V: TRBV5-1
D: .
J: TRBJ1-1
DNA: TGCGCCAGCAGCTTGGCGCAGGGACTTGAGACTTTCTTT
CDR3: CASSLAQGLETFF

size: .
V: TRBV7-9
D: .
J: TRBJ2-7
DNA: TGCGCCAGCAGCTTGAGTCAGGCGCTCTACGAGCAGTACTTC
CDR3: CASSLSQALYEQYF

size: many
V: TRBV6-1
D: .
J: TRBJ1-6
DNA: TGTGCCAGCAGTGAAGCGCGAGGTTTGAAACAGGTTTATAATTCACCCCTCCACTTT
CDR3: CASSEARGLKQVYNSPLHF

size: few
V: TRBV2
D: .
J: TRBJ1-2
DNA: TGTGCCAGCAGCGAAACGCCTGGGGAGTACTATGGCTACACCTTC
CDR3: CASSETPGEYYGYTF

size: .
V: TRBV7-9
D: .
J: TRBJ2-6
DNA: TGTGCCAGCAGTACCGGTTACTCTGGGGCCAACGTCCTGACTTTC
CDR3: CASSTGYSGANVLTF